A selection of T cell receptor beta chains follows, all from one sample in a study of T cell responses to AZD1222 COVID-19 vaccine. The protocol was immunoSEQ multiplex PCR, while the TCRdb copy is restricted to in-frame clones and leaves out a portion. Among about 84,000 clones, about 90% were seen once, and the ten largest hold around a tenth. The sample was peripheral blood, taken 28 days after the second AZD1222 dose. The source is an adult who received the AZD1222 COVID-19 vaccine. Each CDR3 is given with its conserved first and last residue. Size is omitted from some rows. Given values are once, few, many or a class for expanded clones.

J,size,V,CDR3
TRBJ1-1,NA,TRBV30,CAWSAIQGGTEAFF
TRBJ2-1,NA,TRBV2,CASSPRVAYNEQFF
TRBJ1-2,NA,TRBV28,CASNIRPQAQGYTF
TRBJ2-1,NA,TRBV11-2,CASSLGYGLANHNEQFF
TRBJ2-5,NA,TRBV7-6,CASSLGTARETQYF
TRBJ1-1,NA,TRBV28,CASKLDRVTEAFF
TRBJ2-7,NA,TRBV3-1/TRBV3-2,CASSLGLYEQYF
TRBJ2-6,few,TRBV28,CASSFHSGANVLTF
TRBJ1-4,NA,TRBV21-1,CASSTRVPGKLFF
TRBJ1-3,NA,TRBV11-2,CASSYYWVPDRGSGRNSGNTIYF
TRBJ2-3,NA,TRBV7-3,CASSTTSGSTDTQYF
TRBJ2-7,NA,TRBV7-3,CASSQSGSSPYEQYF
TRBJ1-5,NA,TRBV28,CASSPGGAGQPQHF
TRBJ2-7,NA,TRBV10-1,CASGTGYEQYF
TRBJ1-2,NA,TRBV14,CASSQLLGFNGYTF
TRBJ1-2,NA,TRBV18,CASSQTGTDYGYTF
TRBJ2-7,NA,TRBV18,CASSPRGTVMVEQYF
TRBJ2-2,NA,TRBV10-2,CASRRQGANTGELFF
TRBJ2-3,NA,TRBV9,CASSVGGHPYTDTQYF
TRBJ1-5,once,TRBV6-5,CASRDGSYQPQHF
TRBJ1-5,once,TRBV28,CASRYRGGQPQHF
TRBJ2-5,once,TRBV28,CASSFWVAGHQETQYF
TRBJ2-1,NA,TRBV27,CASSLFRTYNEQFF
TRBJ2-2,few,TRBV6-4,CASSDSTGSGELFF
TRBJ2-1,NA,TRBV6-5,CASSYGYQGDNEQFF
TRBJ1-1,NA,TRBV10-3,CAISARGTEAFF
TRBJ2-7,NA,TRBV7-9,CASSPIGGEQYF
TRBJ1-2,once,TRBV14,CASSPSGYGYTF
TRBJ2-7,NA,TRBV6-6,CASSLRRTAFFDSYEQYF
TRBJ2-4,few,TRBV3-1/TRBV3-2,CASSQLAGGLNIQYF